The next 24 T cell receptor beta chains were all read from a single sample in a study of blood T cells in healthy people across ages. A J-beta primer mix and a sample-barcoded 5' primer were used in a second PCR of roughly 6 to 11 cycles. One entry per CDR3 protein results from TCRdb running MiXCR on the 5' RACE reads. Of about 1 million distinct CDR3 sequences in the sample, around 45% were seen once. The sequenced sample was blood. These receptors were collected from a woman in her sixties in good health.

The chain recombines TRBV15 with TRBJ2-1; D is unresolved. Trimming shortened V by 0 bases and J by 7 bases, and 13 bases separated the two germline ends. The CDR3 covers 15 residues. The germline gives CDR1 LNHNV, CDR2 YYDKDF (reference sequence). The CDR3 region is CATSREGLAGNEQFF. CDR3 DNA: TGTGCCACCAGCAGAGAGGGCCTCGCTGGGAATGAGCAGTTCTTC.

The V and J genes are TRBV11-3 and TRBJ2-1; D might be TRBD2 (5 bases). Trimming stripped 0 bases from V and 5 bases from J, with 17 bases between. The CDR3 spans 17 residues. CDR1 SGHNT and CDR2 YENEEA come from the germline V gene. In nucleotides, the CDR3 is TGTGCCAGCAGCTTAGATTTAGGCACGGGGTTGAACAATGAGCAGTTCTTC. Amino acids: CASSLDLGTGLNNEQFF.

Only a few counts were recorded for this clonotype. The chain couples TRBV12-3 or TRBV12-4 to TRBJ2-5; 12 nucleotides agree with TRBD2. J gave up 5 bases and V 5 bases, and 6 bases lay outside the gene matches. The length of the CDR3 is 15 residues. The CDR3 sequence is CASSDGTSGWETQYF. In DNA, the CDR3 is TGTGCCAGCAGTGACGGGACTAGCGGGTGGGAGACCCAGTACTTC.

In its sample, this clonotype was seen once. The V gene is TRBV12-5, the J gene TRBJ2-5; D possibly corresponds to TRBD2 (5 bases). The V gene lost 3 bases and the J gene lost 1 base, with 9 bases spanning the gap. CDR3 size: 14 residues. Germline CDR1 reads LGHNT; CDR2 reads FRNRAP. CDR3 nucleotide sequence: TGTGCTAGTGGTTTTGCGGCGGGCCAAGAGACCCAGTACTTC. Amino acid sequence: CASGFAAGQETQYF.

The chain links TRBV2 to TRBJ2-7, with unresolved D. Trimming stripped 0 bases from V and 5 bases from J, with 11 bases between. The CDR3 is 14 amino acids. CDR1 SNHLY and CDR2 FYNNEI come from the germline V gene. The CDR3, as DNA: TGTGCCAGCAGTGAAGCCTCGGATTGGGACGAGCAGTACTTC. The encoded protein is CASSEASDWDEQYF.

The chain has TRBV2 and TRBJ2-5; TRBD1 might be the D (5 bases). V lost 3 bases and J 3 bases, leaving 11 bases between the germline ends. The V gene's germline CDR1 is SNHLY and CDR2 FYNNEI. The CDR3 is 14 amino acids. CDR3 DNA sequence: TGTGCCAGCAGTGATGGGGCGGCAAAAGAGACCCAGTACTTC. Translated, it gives CASSDGAAKETQYF.

This clonotype was picked up a small number of times. This sequence joins TRBV15 and TRBJ2-5; tentatively, D is TRBD2 (6 bases). Germline CDR1 LNHNV, CDR2 YYDKDF (reference sequence). V was cut by 3 bases and J by 3 bases, with 11 bases left in between. The CDR3 is made up of 14 amino acids. CDR3 sequence reads: CATSSVGLKETQYF. DNA for the CDR3: TGTGCCACCAGCAGTGTAGGACTAAAAGAGACCCAGTACTTC.

The J gene is TRBJ2-4, the V gene TRBV6-1, with 7 bases aligning to TRBD1. The DNA end is a closer match to TRBJ2-7, so the J assignment may be wrong. The CDR3 sequence is 16 residues long. CDR1 is MNHNS, CDR2 SASEGT, per germline. The CDR3 region is CASSELRQGTGYEQYF. Written as DNA, the CDR3 is TGTGCCAGCAGTGAACTTCGACAGGGAACGGGGTACGAGCAGTACTTC.

The rearrangement joins TRBV4-1 to TRBJ2-7, with TRBD2 matching 7 bases. This CDR3 has 15 amino acids. Looked up from germline, CDR1 is MGHRA and CDR2 is YSYEKL. V shed 1 base and J 0 bases; nucleotides not matched to a gene: 3. The CDR3 sequence is CASSQGLAISYEQYF. Written as DNA, the CDR3 is TGCGCCAGCAGCCAAGGACTAGCCATCTCCTACGAGCAGTACTTC.

This sequence joins TRBV28 and TRBJ1-5, with D maybe TRBD1 (5 bases). V gave up 4 bases and J gave up 2 bases, with 9 bases separating them. CDR1 and CDR2 (germline): MDHEN, SYDVKM. CDR3 length equals 14 residues. CDR3 protein: CASSWGRGNQPQHF. As DNA, the CDR3 is TGTGCCAGCAGTTGGGGGAGAGGCAATCAGCCCCAGCATTTT.

This clonotype has a count of ten or more. As DNA, the CDR3 is TGCAGTGCTACCACTAGCGGGAGGATCGTTGAGACCCAGTACTTC. It specifies CSATTSGRIVETQYF. The rearrangement links TRBV20-1 to TRBJ2-5; 12 nucleotides match TRBD2. V trimming: 4 bases; J trimming: 5 bases; junction bases outside the gene matches: 8. The CDR3 has 15 residues. Per germline, CDR1 DFQATT and CDR2 SNEGSKA (reference sequence).

This clonotype has more than one count but fewer than ten. The V and J genes are TRBV12-3 or TRBV12-4 and TRBJ2-5, with D possibly matching TRBD2 (6 bases). The CDR3 sequence is 12 residues long. Trimming stripped 8 bases from V and 11 bases from J, with 18 bases between. Here the CDR3 DNA reads TGTGCCAGCGGCGCTAGCGACAATGAGCAGTACTTC. It translates to CASGASDNEQYF.

The chain has TRBV7-9 and TRBJ2-1, with a tentative D call TRBD2 (5 bases). V lost 1 base, J lost 12 bases, and 13 bases lay in between. Germline V CDR1 and CDR2: SEHNR, FQNEAQ (reference sequence). The CDR3 is made up of 13 amino acids. The CDR3 DNA reads as TGTGCCAGCAGCTTAGAGGGTGGACTTGGGCAGTTCTTC. This codes for CASSLEGGLGQFF.

V and J are TRBV14 and TRBJ2-3; D is unclear. Deletions cut 1 base from V and 4 bases from J, with 9 bases between. The length of the CDR3 is 14 residues. Germline values: CDR1 SGHDN, CDR2 FVKESK. The CDR3 loop is CASSQGFPPDTQYF. DNA of the CDR3: TGTGCCAGCAGCCAAGGTTTTCCCCCAGATACGCAGTATTTT.

There are a few counts of this clonotype. The CDR3 DNA reads as TGTGCCAGCAGAACAGGGGGCTCGTACAATGAGCAGTACTTC. This translates into CASRTGGSYNEQYF. This chain uses TRBV12-3 or TRBV12-4 with TRBJ2-1, with 9 bases fitting TRBD1. The DNA end is a closer match to TRBJ2-7, so the J assignment may be wrong. The CDR3 totals 14 residues.

This clonotype was seen only a few times. V and J are TRBV7-2 and TRBJ2-4; no reliable D call. Germline CDR1 and CDR2: SGHTA and FQGNSA. V was clipped by 5 bases and J by 1 base, with 9 bases between them. The CDR3 contains 14 residues. The CDR3 DNA follows: TGTGCCAGCAGCGGTGGTCCGGCCAAAAACATTCAGTACTTC. Encoded protein: CASSGGPAKNIQYF.

The chain has TRBV11-2 and TRBJ1-1, with a weak D call TRBD1 (5 bases). The CDR3 contains 15 residues. The germline V gene encodes CDR1 SGHAT and CDR2 FQNNGV. The germline V and J ends were trimmed by 7 bases and 0 bases, with 15 bases remaining between them. The CDR3 reads CASNPMGGMNTEAFF. DNA for the CDR3: TGTGCCAGCAACCCAATGGGGGGGATGAACACTGAAGCTTTCTTT.

The V gene is TRBV12-3 or TRBV12-4, the J gene TRBJ2-1; the D gene is possibly TRBD1 (6 bases). V lost 5 bases and J lost 3, with 17 bases in between. CDR3 length equals 16 residues. CDR3 loop: CASSPRMGAFYNEQFF. CDR3 DNA sequence: TGTGCCAGCAGTCCTAGGATGGGGGCGTTCTACAATGAGCAGTTCTTC.

The chain has TRBV12-3 or TRBV12-4 and TRBJ1-1, with D uncertain. V gave up 1 base and J gave up 7 bases, with 10 bases separating them. This CDR3 comprises 13 residues. The CDR3 reads CASSLVPNLEAFF. CDR3 coding DNA: TGTGCCAGCAGTTTAGTACCGAACCTTGAAGCTTTCTTT.

The V call is TRBV29-1, the J call TRBJ2-7; D ambiguous. The CDR3 loop spans 13 amino acids. Trimming stripped 4 bases from V and 2 bases from J, with 12 bases between. Germline V CDR1 and CDR2: SQVTM, ANQGSEA. The CDR3 DNA is TGCAGCGTTGGGCCGACGGAACCCTACGAGCAGTACTTC. It codes for CSVGPTEPYEQYF.

The table lists this clonotype with a few counts. The CDR3 DNA is TGTGCCAGTCAGGTTGTCGGGGAGCTGTTTTTT. This codes for CASQVVGELFF. The V call is TRBV7-2, the J call TRBJ2-2; the D is unclear. Trimming shortened V by 9 bases and J by 7 bases, and 9 bases separated the two germline ends. In germline, CDR1 is SGHTA, CDR2 FQGNSA. CDR3 size: 11 residues. The variable domain in full, with the rest retrieved from reference TRBV7-2 and TRBJ2-2, is GAGVSQSPSNKVTEKGKDVELRCDPISGHTALYWYRQSLGQGLEFLIYFQGNSAPDKSGLPSDRFSAERTGGSVSTLTIQRTQQEDSAVYLCASQVVGELFFGEGSRLTVL.

The V gene is TRBV7-9, the J gene TRBJ2-3; 9 bases match TRBD2. There are 15 residues in the CDR3. The V gene end was trimmed by 5 bases and the J gene end by 10 bases; junction bases not matched to a gene: 13. Germline CDR1 and CDR2: SEHNR and FQNEAQ (reference sequence). In DNA, the CDR3 is TGTGCCAGCAGCACCGGAGGGGCTAGCGGGAAATCGCAGTATTTT. It translates to CASSTGGASGKSQYF.

This clonotype was found many times. This chain links TRBV2 with TRBJ2-1; the match to TRBD1 covers 7 bases. Germline V lookup: CDR1 SNHLY, CDR2 FYNNEI. The CDR3 runs 14 residues. V was clipped by 4 bases and J by 2 bases; unmatched bases: 2. The CDR3 loop is CASSGQGAYNEQFF. DNA of the CDR3: TGTGCCAGCAGTGGCCAGGGGGCCTACAATGAGCAGTTCTTC.

The gene calls are TRBV5-1 and TRBJ1-5; 10 positions match TRBD1. CDR3 length: 17 residues. The V and J ends lost 0 bases and 1 base, in that order; junction bases with no gene match: 4. CDR1 and CDR2 (germline): SGHRS, YFSETQ. CDR3 region: CASSLAGDRGSNQPQHF. The CDR3 DNA is TGCGCCAGCAGCTTGGCCGGGGACAGGGGAAGCAATCAGCCCCAGCATTTT.